The sequence of this T cell receptor (beta chain) was determined in a study of T cell responses to AZD1222 COVID-19 vaccine (dated by TCRdb to 2020 to 2022). For the wider study: AZD1222 recipients given second doses at about 4 weeks or at about 12 weeks were pooled, since spike-specific TCR depth and breadth were not found to differ between the two schedules. TCR sequencing covered fewer than 250 trial participants: 207 given two doses of AZD1222 and around 26 given two doses of MenACWY control vaccine. Trial participants were enrolled into age subgroups of 18-55, 56-69 and 70-plus years, which contained about 150, 27 and 61 TCR-sequenced participants, respectively. What the study reported, not specific to this receptor: Conclusions about previously exposed vaccinees are limited, since just 5 or 6 AZD1222 recipients were seropositive for SARS-CoV-2 at baseline. Reportedly, close to half of the unique spike-specific TCRs recognized epitopes lying outside the regions that are mutated in the B.1.351 and B.1.1.7 variants. Because no day 14 peak-response samples were available, repertoires were characterized only after the peak T cell response. The 56-69-year group was small, and its depth increase did not reach significance, likely because of low power. A significant rise in spike-specific TCR breadth and depth was observed after two AZD1222 doses relative to day 0 and relative to MenACWY recipients. Most participants were white British and females outnumbered males, and the authors suggested that clonal diversity may have been underestimated. CD4 TCRs associated with the vaccine covered the entire spike protein, and the dominant responses were in regions 160-218 and 743-854.

The time point label, as the study defines it: baseline before first vaccination. The vaccinee samples were drawn from two UK trials, COV001 and COV002, one of which was a single-blind randomized controlled phase 2/3 trial testing AZD1222 (ChAdOx1 nCoV-19) in healthy adults. For TCRbeta chain sequencing, PBMC samples from trial participants were taken at day 0 and at day 28 after the second dose. Comments on this clone: Its antigen remains unidentified. No qualities accompany the bases; no much larger clone lies one base away.

The CDR3 regions of human TCRbeta chains were subjected to immunosequencing. Turning to the authors' computational methods: Repertoire TCRs were checked for matches against a reference library of SARS-CoV-2-specific TCRs that had been generated using the MIRA antigen-specificity platform. Breadth meant the fraction of unique TCRs that were SARS-CoV-2-associated, whereas depth meant the fraction of total T cells that were SARS-CoV-2-associated. Using the MIRA data, every spike-specific TCR was mapped to the spike region that the TCR reacted to and assigned to either a CD4 or a CD8 class. Log10-transformed breadth and depth values were compared by one-way ANOVA with Sidak's multiple comparisons tests. The table comes from immuneACCESS by way of TCRdb, which keeps in-frame sequences with V and J called. Part of the clones is missing from these tables; in studies checked, under half for an unresolved V gene and the rest for unknown reasons. Clone size and V and J calls were adopted from that table, with D and trimming inferred from the DNA. In all, the sample holds fewer than 120,000 clones, and about 88% of those were seen once. 1.6% of the sample is in the top ten clones.

Based on the germline V gene (reference sequence), the CDR1 and CDR2 sequences are MNHEY and SMNVEV. The CDR3 runs 12 residues from the cysteine to the phenylalanine. The sequence is cut down to CDR3 DNA, 36 bases in frame from base 1. V sheds 3 bases and J sheds 7 bases, leaving 7 bases between their ends. Recombination joined TRBV27 with TRBJ2-1; a tentative D match to TRBD1 spans 6 bases. The receptor's source is an adult in good health. Here the sequenced sample was peripheral blood, taken on day 0 of AZD1222 vaccination. The DNA sequence is as follows: TGTGCCAGCAGTTTTACAGGGAATGAGCAGTTCTTC. It is translated as CASSFTGNEQFF.